Presented here are 26 T cell receptor beta chains from one specimen sequenced in a study of shared clonotypes between healthy human individuals. Naive-designated CD8 cells lacked CD45RO, were positively enriched for CCR7, and omitted terminally differentiated effector memory CD45RA+ cells. Sequencing used immunoSEQ multiplex PCR; TCRdb keeps in-frame clones, though not all of them. The sample holds about 2.1 million clones; around 93% are singletons and the top ten take over 1.5%. The sequencing input was naive CD8+ T cells from PBMCs. These receptors were taken from a young man in good health. Some clones in this sample may be carry-over from other donors' samples.

This clone was counted a single time. The rearrangement links TRBV7-8 to TRBJ2-7; D is uncertain. V was shortened by 7 bases and J by 1 base, with 14 bases between the two germline ends. Germline V gives CDR1 SGHVS, CDR2 FQNEAQ. The CDR3 length is 14 residues. The CDR3: CASTVPGTSYEQYF. The CDR3 coding sequence is TGTGCCAGCACCGTACCGGGCACTTCCTACGAGCAGTACTTC.

This clone appeared once. The gene calls are TRBV28 and TRBJ2-3, with TRBD1 matching over 7 bases. Germline CDR1 reads MDHEN; CDR2 reads SYDVKM. J gave up 4 bases and V 2 bases, and 12 bases lay outside the gene matches. CDR3 length equals 17 residues. CDR3: CASSLGYLSQGADTQYF. In DNA form, the CDR3 reads TGTGCCAGCAGTTTAGGTTATCTTAGCCAGGGGGCAGATACGCAGTATTTT.

This clone has a single count. The V call is TRBV4-1, the J call TRBJ2-7; TRBD1 might be the D (5 bases). The CDR3 covers 13 residues. Deletions cut 1 base from V and 6 bases from J, with 10 bases between. Germline-derived CDR1 and CDR2 are MGHRA and YSYEKL. The CDR3 DNA follows: TGCGCCAGCAGCCAAGTGTCCAGGGCCGAGCAGTACTTC. Translating gives CASSQVSRAEQYF.

Remarks on this clone: Additional DNA sequences in this sample encode the identical CDR3. The chain has TRBV19 and TRBJ2-1, with 9 bases aligning to TRBD2. Trimming removed 3 bases from V and 4 bases from J; junction bases left unmatched: 4. CDR3 size: 15 residues. Germline V gene sequence: CDR1 LNHDA, CDR2 SQIVND (reference sequence). The CDR3 DNA reads as TGTGCCAGTAGTATTTCCCTAGCGGGATACAATGAGCAGTTCTTC. Its protein product is CASSISLAGYNEQFF.

This chain links TRBV28 with TRBJ1-5; a possible D gene is TRBD1 (5 bases). The germline CDR1 and CDR2 sequences are MDHEN and SYDVKM. CDR3 size: 16 residues. Trimming left V 6 bases short and J 0 bases short, with 15 bases between. The CDR3 DNA reads TGTGCCAGCAGCTCATTTCGGGGGAGTAGCAATCAGCCCCAGCATTTT. This translates into CASSSFRGSSNQPQHF.

This chain joins TRBV19 and TRBJ2-2; D gene ambiguous. Trimming took off 3 bases at V and 7 bases at J, with 15 bases between the two ends. The CDR3 sequence is 15 residues long. Germline values: CDR1 LNHDA, CDR2 SQIVND (reference sequence). CDR3 amino acids: CASSITRWVGGELFF. CDR3 coding DNA: TGTGCCAGTAGTATTACCCGGTGGGTGGGCGGGGAGCTGTTTTTT.

The chain carries TRBV7-2 and TRBJ2-7, with D possibly being TRBD1 or TRBD2 (5 bases each). V lost 4 bases to trimming and J lost 4 bases, with 17 bases between them. This CDR3 is built from 15 residues. Per germline, CDR1 SGHTA and CDR2 FQGNSA. The CDR3 DNA follows: TGTGCCAGCAGCTGGTACACTAGGGGTTCTTACGAGCAGTACTTC. Translated: CASSWYTRGSYEQYF.

The V and J genes are TRBV11-2 and TRBJ2-7; no definite D call. Trimming pared 1 base from V and 0 bases from J, leaving 7 bases between. Germline V gene lookup returns CDR1 SGHAT and CDR2 FQNNGV. The CDR3 covers 14 residues. The CDR3 nucleotides are TGTGCCAGCAGCTTAGTAGGGTTCTCCTACGAGCAGTACTTC. Its translation: CASSLVGFSYEQYF.

The rearrangement uses TRBV28 and TRBJ1-1, with D possibly being TRBD1 (5 bases). Trimming took off 5 bases at V and 3 bases at J, with 13 bases between the two ends. This CDR3 is 14 amino acids long. Germline CDR1 is MDHEN and CDR2 is SYDVKM. CDR3 coding DNA: TGTGCCAGCAGTCCAGGGACGTTAGACACTGAAGCTTTCTTT. This translates into CASSPGTLDTEAFF.

This rearrangement joins TRBV13 to TRBJ2-6; D is uncertain. CDR1 is PRHDT and CDR2 is FYEKMQ in the germline V gene (reference sequence). This CDR3 contains 16 residues. Between the trimmed V and J ends, which lost 2 bases and 0 bases, there was a span of 8 bases. CDR3 bases: TGTGCCAGCAGCTTATGGCTGCGCTCTGGGGCCAACGTCCTGACTTTC. This sequence encodes CASSLWLRSGANVLTF.

The chain couples TRBV6-6 to TRBJ2-5; D perhaps matches TRBD1 (5 bases). The CDR3 runs to 14 residues. The V gene lost 2 bases and the J gene lost 4 bases, with 11 bases spanning the gap. Germline V gene data show CDR1 as MNHNY and CDR2 as SVGAGI (reference sequence). The CDR3 protein is CASSYAGRGETQYF. The CDR3 nucleotides are TGTGCCAGCAGTTACGCAGGGCGAGGAGAGACCCAGTACTTC.

Comment on this clone: Other DNA sequences within the sample encode an identical CDR3. This chain uses TRBV20-1 with TRBJ2-5; D not certain. The DNA end lines up better with TRBJ2-7; the J call may be wrong. CDR3 length: 10 amino acids. Germline V gene sequence: CDR1 DFQATT, CDR2 SNEGSKA (reference sequence). The DNA for the CDR3 is TGCAGTGCTAGCTCCTACGAGCAGTACTTC. This translates into CSASSYEQYF.

The rearrangement links TRBV5-8 to TRBJ1-1; tentative D call: TRBD1 (5 bases). The CDR3 length is 14 residues. V dropped 5 bases and J dropped 7 bases, with 18 bases sitting between them. Per the germline V gene, CDR1 is SGHTS and CDR2 is YDEGEE. The CDR3, as DNA: TGTGCCAGCAGACAGGTCCGGTCCGGGCTTGAAGCTTTCTTT. Translation gives CASRQVRSGLEAFF.

The chain uses TRBV6-5 and TRBJ2-7; 12 bases match TRBD1. The germline gives CDR1 MNHEY, CDR2 SVGAGI. Losses at the gene ends were 5 bases for V and 5 bases for J; bases not matched to a gene: 1. The CDR3 has 13 residues. As DNA, the CDR3 is TGTGCCAGCAGTGGGACAGGGGGCCACGAGCAGTACTTC. This translates into CASSGTGGHEQYF.

J is TRBJ2-6 and V is TRBV19, with D unclear. The V and J ends lost 0 bases and 2 bases respectively, with 5 bases between them. Germline V lookup: CDR1 LNHDA, CDR2 SQIVND (reference sequence). The CDR3 loop spans 15 amino acids. This CDR3 is CASSIDGPGANVLTF. The CDR3 coding sequence is TGTGCCAGTAGTATAGACGGGCCTGGGGCCAACGTCCTGACTTTC.

The J gene is TRBJ2-7, the V gene TRBV19; unclear D gene. This CDR3 comprises 14 residues. Trimming left V 5 bases short and J 2 bases short, with 13 bases between. The germline CDR1 and CDR2 sequences are LNHDA and SQIVND (reference sequence). CDR3 in amino acids: CASSLPAVAYEQYF. CDR3 nucleotide sequence: TGTGCCAGTAGTCTCCCGGCGGTTGCCTACGAGCAGTACTTC.

V and J are TRBV7-9 and TRBJ2-2; the match to TRBD2 covers 7 bases. Germline CDR1 and CDR2: SEHNR and FQNEAQ (reference sequence). CDR3 length: 15 residues. Trimming removed 2 bases from V and 4 bases from J; junction bases left unmatched: 4. CDR3 sequence: CASSLLADSTGELFF. The CDR3 bases are TGTGCCAGCAGCTTACTAGCGGATTCCACCGGGGAGCTGTTTTTT.

The V and J genes are TRBV6-6 and TRBJ1-1, with a tentative D call TRBD1 (5 bases). The V end lost 2 bases, the J end lost 1 base, and 8 bases lay between the germline ends. Germline-derived CDR1 and CDR2 are MNHNY and SVGAGI (reference sequence). This CDR3 spans 14 amino acids. The DNA for the CDR3 is TGTGCCAGCAGTTACGGGGACCCGAACACTGAAGCTTTCTTT. Translating it yields CASSYGDPNTEAFF.

The V call is TRBV5-4, the J call TRBJ1-6; D gene unclear. The germline V and J ends were trimmed by 2 bases and 7 bases, with 7 bases remaining between them. This CDR3 is built from 13 residues. Per germline, CDR1 SGHNT and CDR2 YYREEE (reference sequence). In nucleotides, the CDR3 is TGTGCCAGCAGCTTTACGATAAATTCACCCCTCCACTTT. This codes for CASSFTINSPLHF. The variable domain in full, with the rest retrieved from reference TRBV5-4 and TRBJ1-6, is ETGVTQSPTHLIKTRGQQVTLRCSSQSGHNTVSWYQQALGQGPQFIFQYYREEENGRGNFPPRFSGLQFPNYSSELNVNALELDDSALYLCASSFTINSPLHFGNGTRLTVT.

V gene TRBV7-9 combines with J gene TRBJ2-4; either TRBD1 or TRBD2 may supply D (6 bases each). Trimming cost V 4 bases and J 5 bases, with 18 bases left between them. The CDR3 length is 16 residues. Germline CDR1 reads SEHNR; CDR2 reads FQNEAQ (reference sequence). The CDR3 region is CASSYGGGGNQNIQYF. The CDR3 nucleotides are TGTGCCAGCAGCTACGGCGGAGGGGGAAACCAAAACATTCAGTACTTC.

The chain couples TRBV27 to TRBJ2-1, with 7 nucleotides matching TRBD1. Germline loops: CDR1 MNHEY, CDR2 SMNVEV (reference sequence). V shed 6 bases and J 5 bases; nucleotides not matched to a gene: 7. The CDR3 consists of 14 residues. The CDR3 is CASSIRDRHNEQFF. The CDR3 DNA follows: TGTGCCAGCAGCATCCGGGACAGACACAATGAGCAGTTCTTC.

The V and J genes are TRBV30 and TRBJ1-2, with D tentatively TRBD1 (5 bases). From germline, CDR1 is GTSNPN and CDR2 SVGIG (reference sequence). V was cut by 3 bases and J by 6 bases, with 11 bases left in between. The CDR3 contains 12 residues. CDR3 sequence (DNA): TGTGCCTGGAGAAGGGGCAGGGATGGCTACACCTTC. Translation gives CAWRRGRDGYTF.

This clone is a singleton in its sample. The chain has TRBV9 and TRBJ2-7; 8 positions match TRBD1. Germline V gene sequence: CDR1 SGDLS, CDR2 YYNGEE. V shed 0 bases, J shed 7 bases, and the junction held 9 bases outside the gene matches. The CDR3 is 15 residues long. The CDR3 DNA reads TGTGCCAGCAGCGTAGCGCCCAGGGGGCTTGGAGAGCAGTACTTC. Its protein is CASSVAPRGLGEQYF.

The chain uses TRBV27 and TRBJ2-7; a weak D match, TRBD1 (6 bases). Trimming shortened V by 4 bases and J by 0 bases, and 10 bases separated the two germline ends. CDR1 and CDR2 from the germline V gene are MNHEY and SMNVEV (reference sequence). This CDR3 has 14 residues. This CDR3 is CASSSTGHSYEQYF. CDR3 coding DNA: TGTGCCAGCAGTTCGACGGGACACTCCTACGAGCAGTACTTC.

This clone was picked up a small number of times. Other nucleotide sequences from this sample produce the same CDR3. V gene TRBV9 combines with J gene TRBJ2-2; TRBD1 agrees at 7 bases. Germline V gene lookup returns CDR1 SGDLS and CDR2 YYNGEE. The CDR3 has 14 amino acids. The V and J ends lost 4 bases and 1 base, in that order; junction bases with no gene match: 1. The CDR3 loop is CASSPGGNTGELFF. The DNA for the CDR3 is TGTGCCAGCAGCCCAGGGGGGAACACCGGGGAGCTGTTTTTT.

V usage is TRBV7-9 and J usage is TRBJ2-7; D is possibly TRBD1 or TRBD2 (5 bases each). V lost 4 bases and J 3 bases, leaving 13 bases between the germline ends. The CDR3 runs 14 residues. The germline V gene has CDR1 SEHNR and CDR2 FQNEAQ (reference sequence). CDR3 sequence: CASSSGRKDYEQYF. The CDR3 bases are TGTGCCAGCAGCTCGGGACGGAAAGACTACGAGCAGTACTTC.